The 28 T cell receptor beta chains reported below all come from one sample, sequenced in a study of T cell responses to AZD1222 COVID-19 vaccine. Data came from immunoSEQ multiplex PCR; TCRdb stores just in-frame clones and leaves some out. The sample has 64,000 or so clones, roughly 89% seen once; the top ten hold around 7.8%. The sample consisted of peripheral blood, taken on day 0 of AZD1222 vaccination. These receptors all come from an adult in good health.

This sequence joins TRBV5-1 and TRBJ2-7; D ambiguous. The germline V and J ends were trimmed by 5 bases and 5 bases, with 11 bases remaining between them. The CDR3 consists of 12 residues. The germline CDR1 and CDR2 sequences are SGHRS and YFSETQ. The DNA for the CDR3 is TGCGCCAGCAGAGAATCCCACAACGAGCAGTACTTC. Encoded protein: CASRESHNEQYF.

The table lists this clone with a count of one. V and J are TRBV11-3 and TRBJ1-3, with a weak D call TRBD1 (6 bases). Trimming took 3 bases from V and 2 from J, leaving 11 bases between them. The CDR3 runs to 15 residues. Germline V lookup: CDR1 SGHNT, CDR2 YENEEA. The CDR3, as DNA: TGTGCCAGCAGCTTGTTTTCAGGGGCTGGAAACACCATATATTTT. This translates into CASSLFSGAGNTIYF. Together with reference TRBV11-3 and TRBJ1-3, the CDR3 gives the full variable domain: EAGVVQSPRYKIIEKKQPVAFWCNPISGHNTLYWYLQNLGQGPELLIRYENEEAVDDSQLPKDRFSAERLKGVDSTLKIQPAELGDSAVYLCASSLFSGAGNTIYFGEGSWLTVV.

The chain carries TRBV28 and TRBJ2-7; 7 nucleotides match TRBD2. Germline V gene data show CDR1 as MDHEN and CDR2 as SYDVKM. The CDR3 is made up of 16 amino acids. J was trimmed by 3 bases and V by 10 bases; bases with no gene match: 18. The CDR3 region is CAIRLLGEGRRYEQYF. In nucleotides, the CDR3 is TGTGCCATCCGTTTACTGGGGGAGGGTCGCCGCTACGAGCAGTACTTC.

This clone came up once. CDR3 in amino acids: CASSPRSDTGELFF. The CDR3 nucleotides read TGTGCCAGCTCACCACGGTCGGACACCGGGGAGCTGTTTTTT. The chain is built from TRBV18 and TRBJ2-2, with D hard to call. The V end lost 1 base, the J end lost 3 bases, and 6 bases lay between the germline ends. The V gene's germline CDR1 is KGHSH and CDR2 LQKENI. This CDR3 spans 14 amino acids.

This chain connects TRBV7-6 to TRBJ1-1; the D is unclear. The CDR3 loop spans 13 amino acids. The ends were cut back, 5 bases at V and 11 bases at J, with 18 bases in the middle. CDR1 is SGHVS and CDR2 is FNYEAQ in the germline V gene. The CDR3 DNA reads TGTGCCAGCAGCCCCGAGACCGGTTTTGTCGCTTTCTTT. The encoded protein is CASSPETGFVAFF.

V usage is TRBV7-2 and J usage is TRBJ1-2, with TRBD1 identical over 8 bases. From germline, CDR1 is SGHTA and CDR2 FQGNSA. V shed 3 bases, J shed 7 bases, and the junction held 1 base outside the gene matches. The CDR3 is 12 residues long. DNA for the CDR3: TGTGCCAGCAGCTTGGACAGGGCTGGCTACACCTTC. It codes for CASSLDRAGYTF.

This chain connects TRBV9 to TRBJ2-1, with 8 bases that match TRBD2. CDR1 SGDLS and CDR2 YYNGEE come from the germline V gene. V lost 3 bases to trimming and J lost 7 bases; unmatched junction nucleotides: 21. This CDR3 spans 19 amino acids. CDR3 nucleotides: TGTGCCAGCAGCGGGCCCCCACGGGCCCCCGGGACTAGTATAAATGAGCAGTTCTTC. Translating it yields CASSGPPRAPGTSINEQFF.

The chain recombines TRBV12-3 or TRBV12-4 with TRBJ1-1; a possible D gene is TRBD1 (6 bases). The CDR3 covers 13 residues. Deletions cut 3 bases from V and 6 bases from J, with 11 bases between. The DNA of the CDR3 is TGTGCCAGCAGTTTTGGGGGGGCCGCTGAAGCTTTCTTT. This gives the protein CASSFGGAAEAFF.

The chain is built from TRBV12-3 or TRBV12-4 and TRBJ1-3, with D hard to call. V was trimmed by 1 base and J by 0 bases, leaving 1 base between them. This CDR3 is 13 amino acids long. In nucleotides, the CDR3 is TGTGCCAGCAGTTTAGGCTCTGGAAACACCATATATTTT. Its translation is CASSLGSGNTIYF.

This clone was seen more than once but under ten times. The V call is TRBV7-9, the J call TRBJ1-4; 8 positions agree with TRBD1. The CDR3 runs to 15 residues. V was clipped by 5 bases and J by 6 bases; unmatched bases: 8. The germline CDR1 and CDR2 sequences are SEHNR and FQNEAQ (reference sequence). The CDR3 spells CASSPRDRLDEKLFF. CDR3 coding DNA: TGTGCCAGCAGCCCCCGGGACAGGCTCGATGAAAAACTGTTTTTT.

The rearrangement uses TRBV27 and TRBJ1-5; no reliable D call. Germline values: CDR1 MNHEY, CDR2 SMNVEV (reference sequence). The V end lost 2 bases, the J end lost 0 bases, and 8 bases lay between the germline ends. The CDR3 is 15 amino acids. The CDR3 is CASSLAAFSNQPQHF. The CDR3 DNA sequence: TGTGCCAGCAGTTTAGCGGCATTTAGCAATCAGCCCCAGCATTTT.

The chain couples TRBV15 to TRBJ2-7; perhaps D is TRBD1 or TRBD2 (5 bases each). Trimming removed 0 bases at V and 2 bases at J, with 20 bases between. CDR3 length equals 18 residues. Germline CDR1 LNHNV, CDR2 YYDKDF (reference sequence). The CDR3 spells CATSRDTGDVRSPYEQYF. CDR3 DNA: TGTGCCACCAGCAGAGACACCGGGGACGTTAGATCACCCTACGAGCAGTACTTC.

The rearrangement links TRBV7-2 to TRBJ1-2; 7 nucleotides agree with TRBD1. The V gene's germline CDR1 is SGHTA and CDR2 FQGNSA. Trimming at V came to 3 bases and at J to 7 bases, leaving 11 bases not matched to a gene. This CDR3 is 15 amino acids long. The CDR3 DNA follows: TGTGCCAGCAGCTTCACAAGCCTGTCAGGGGGTGGCTACACCTTC. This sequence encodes CASSFTSLSGGGYTF.

For the CDR3, the DNA is TGCGCCAGCAGTCCAAGTGGGGGGGAAGGATATGGCTACACCTTC. Encoded protein: CASSPSGGEGYGYTF. V is TRBV4-1 and J is TRBJ1-2; D may be TRBD1 (5 bases). There are 15 residues in the CDR3. Looked up from germline, CDR1 is MGHRA and CDR2 is YSYEKL. V was clipped by 6 bases and J by 5 bases, with 19 bases between them.

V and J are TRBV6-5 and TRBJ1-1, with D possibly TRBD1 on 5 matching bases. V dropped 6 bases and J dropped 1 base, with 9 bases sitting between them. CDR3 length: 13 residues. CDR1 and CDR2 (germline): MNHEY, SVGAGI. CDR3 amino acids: CASRPGTNTEAFF. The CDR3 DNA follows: TGTGCCAGCAGGCCAGGGACGAACACTGAAGCTTTCTTT.

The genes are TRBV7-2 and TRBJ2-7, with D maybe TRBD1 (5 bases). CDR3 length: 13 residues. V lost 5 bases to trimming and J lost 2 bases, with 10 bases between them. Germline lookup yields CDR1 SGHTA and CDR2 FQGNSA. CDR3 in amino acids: CASSLRETYEQYF. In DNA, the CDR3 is TGTGCCAGCAGCCTCAGGGAAACCTACGAGCAGTACTTC.

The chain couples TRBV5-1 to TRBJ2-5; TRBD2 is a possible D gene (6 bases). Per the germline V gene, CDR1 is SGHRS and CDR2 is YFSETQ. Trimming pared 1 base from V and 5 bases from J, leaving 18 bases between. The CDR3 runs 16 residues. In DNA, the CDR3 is TGCGCCAGCAGCTTGTCCCCGGGCGATGCGGGGGAGACCCAGTACTTC. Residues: CASSLSPGDAGETQYF.

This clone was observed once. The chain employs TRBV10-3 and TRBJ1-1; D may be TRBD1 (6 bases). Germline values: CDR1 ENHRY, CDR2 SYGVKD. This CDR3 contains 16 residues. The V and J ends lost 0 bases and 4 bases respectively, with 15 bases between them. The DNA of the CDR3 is TGTGCCATCAGTGAGTCGGGGGGGCGAGAAACCACTGAAGCTTTCTTT. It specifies CAISESGGRETTEAFF.

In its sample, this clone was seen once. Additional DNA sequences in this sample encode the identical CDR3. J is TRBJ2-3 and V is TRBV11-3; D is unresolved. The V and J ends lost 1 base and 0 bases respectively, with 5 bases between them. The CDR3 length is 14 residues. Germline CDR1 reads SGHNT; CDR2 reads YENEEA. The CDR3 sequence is CASSLGRSTDTQYF. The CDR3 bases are TGTGCCAGCAGCTTAGGAAGAAGCACAGATACGCAGTATTTT.

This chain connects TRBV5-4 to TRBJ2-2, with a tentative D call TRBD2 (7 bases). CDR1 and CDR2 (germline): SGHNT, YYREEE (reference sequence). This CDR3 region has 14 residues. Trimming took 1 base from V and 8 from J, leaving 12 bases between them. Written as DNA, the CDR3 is TGTGCCAGCAGCTTGCGGGGGGCTAGGGGGGAGCTGTTTTTT. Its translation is CASSLRGARGELFF. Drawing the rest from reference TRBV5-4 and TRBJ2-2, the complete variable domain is ETGVTQSPTHLIKTRGQQVTLRCSSQSGHNTVSWYQQALGQGPQFIFQYYREEENGRGNFPPRFSGLQFPNYSSELNVNALELDDSALYLCASSLRGARGELFFGEGSRLTVL.

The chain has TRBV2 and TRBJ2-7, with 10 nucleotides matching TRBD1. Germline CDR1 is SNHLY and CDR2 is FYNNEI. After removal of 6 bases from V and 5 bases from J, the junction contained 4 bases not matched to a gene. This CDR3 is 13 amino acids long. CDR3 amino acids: CASSRDRGDEQYF. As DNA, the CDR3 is TGTGCCAGCAGCCGGGACAGGGGCGACGAGCAGTACTTC.

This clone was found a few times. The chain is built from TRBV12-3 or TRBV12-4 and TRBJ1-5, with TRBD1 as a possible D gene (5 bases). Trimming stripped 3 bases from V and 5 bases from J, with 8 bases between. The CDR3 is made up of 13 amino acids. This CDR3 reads CASSFGGDQPQHF. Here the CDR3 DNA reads TGTGCCAGCAGTTTTGGGGGGGATCAGCCCCAGCATTTT.

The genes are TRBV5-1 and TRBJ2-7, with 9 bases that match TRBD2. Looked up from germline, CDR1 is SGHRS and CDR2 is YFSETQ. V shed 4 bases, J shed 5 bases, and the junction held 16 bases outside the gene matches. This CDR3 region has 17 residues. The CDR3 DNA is TGCGCCAGCAGCCCGCTGGTCAGCGGGGGGTTTATGAACGAGCAGTACTTC. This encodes CASSPLVSGGFMNEQYF.

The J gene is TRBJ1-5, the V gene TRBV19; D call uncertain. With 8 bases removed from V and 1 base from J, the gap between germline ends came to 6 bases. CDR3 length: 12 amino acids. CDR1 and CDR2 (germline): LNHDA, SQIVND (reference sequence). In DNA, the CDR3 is TGTGCCAGTGGTTGGAGCAATCAGCCCCAGCATTTT. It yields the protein CASGWSNQPQHF.

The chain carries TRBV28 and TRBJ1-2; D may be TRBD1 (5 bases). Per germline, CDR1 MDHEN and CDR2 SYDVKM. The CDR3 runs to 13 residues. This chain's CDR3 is CAERGLADYGYTF. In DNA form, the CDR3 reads TGTGCAGAGCGGGGGTTGGCGGACTATGGCTACACCTTC.

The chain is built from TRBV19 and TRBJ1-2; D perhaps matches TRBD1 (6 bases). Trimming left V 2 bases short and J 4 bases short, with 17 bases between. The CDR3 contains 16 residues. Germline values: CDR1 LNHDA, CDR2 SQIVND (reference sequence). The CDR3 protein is CASSIIGDILLYGYTF. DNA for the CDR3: TGTGCCAGTAGTATAATAGGGGACATACTCCTCTATGGCTACACCTTC.

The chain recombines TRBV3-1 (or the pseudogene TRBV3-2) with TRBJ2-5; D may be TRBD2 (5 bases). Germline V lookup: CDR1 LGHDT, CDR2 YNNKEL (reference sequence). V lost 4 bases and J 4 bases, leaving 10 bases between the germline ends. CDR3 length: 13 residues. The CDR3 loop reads CASSPTILETQYF. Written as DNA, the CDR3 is TGTGCCAGCAGCCCGACTATTCTAGAGACCCAGTACTTC.

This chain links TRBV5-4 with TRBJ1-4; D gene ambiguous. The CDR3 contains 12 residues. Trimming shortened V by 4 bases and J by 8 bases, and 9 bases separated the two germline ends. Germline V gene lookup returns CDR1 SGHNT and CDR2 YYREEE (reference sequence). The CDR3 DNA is TGTGCCAGCAGCCGGGAGGCGGAAAAACTGTTTTTT. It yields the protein CASSREAEKLFF.